This T cell receptor (beta chain) derives from a study of blood T cell repertoires in COVID-19. Study details: Acute-phase and convalescent COVID-19 samples originated in the United States, Italy and Spain. The analysed material was cDNA or gDNA that came from T cells, B-cell-depleted T cells, or PBMCs.

Original processing notes: Scientists estimated how many nucleated cells there were by amplifying reference gene primers. TCRdb's table, derived via immunoSEQ multiplex PCR, lists solely in-frame clones and lacks some. D and trimming were read from the DNA, whereas the V and J calls and clone size are those reported in that table. Of a few hundred thousand clones in the sample, 80% to 90% were seen once. What was sequenced was peripheral blood. The source of this sequence is a man younger than 35 who had recovered from COVID-19.

The chain's CDR3 is CASSQGHSGNTIYF. CDR3 bases: TGCGCCAGCAGCCAGGGGCACTCTGGAAACACCATATATTTT. The chain couples TRBV4-1 to TRBJ1-3; TRBD1 is a possible D gene (5 bases). Germline CDR1 and CDR2: MGHRA and YSYEKL. The length of the CDR3 is 14 residues. V lost 3 bases to trimming and J lost 0 bases, with 6 bases between them.